A selection of T cell receptor beta chains follows, all from one sample in a study of radiotherapy plus CTLA-4 blockade in lung cancer. The repertoire was sequenced with immunoSEQ multiplex PCR; TCRdb's copy has only in-frame clones and lacks some. The repertoire consists of tens of thousands of clones, with about two thirds occurring once and the leading ten covering around an eighth. This specimen was peripheral blood, taken from a patient treated with radiotherapy plus ipilimumab. The receptors were gathered from a human donor with non-small cell lung cancer that progressed on radiotherapy plus ipilimumab. Both conserved end residues are part of each CDR3. The D gene is left open where the match is weak. Part of the rows lack a size; the others show once, few, many or a class for expanded clones.

cdr3_aa,cdr3_nt,v_call,clone_size,j_call,d_call
CASSERGRGYTF,TGTGCCAGCAGTGAGAGGGGGCGAGGCTACACCTTC,TRBV2,once,TRBJ1-2,TRBD1
CASSFQDREANYGYTF,TGTGCCAGCAGCTTCCAGGACAGGGAAGCTAACTATGGCTACACCTTC,TRBV5-4,few,TRBJ1-2,TRBD1
CSVEKGGSGELFF,TGCAGCGTTGAGAAGGGGGGGTCCGGGGAGCTGTTTTTT,TRBV29-1,-,TRBJ2-2,-
CASSTRLGRYNEQFF,TGTGCCAGCAGCACCAGGTTAGGGAGATACAATGAGCAGTTCTTC,TRBV7-9,-,TRBJ2-1,-
CASSVAVDNNEQFF,TGTGCCAGCAGCGTAGCAGTAGATAACAATGAGCAGTTCTTC,TRBV9,-,TRBJ2-1,-
CASSPPMTKNSPLHF,TGTGCCAGCTCACCACCGATGACAAAAAATTCACCCCTCCACTTT,TRBV18,-,TRBJ1-6,-
CASSPRLDTQYF,TGTGCCAGCAGCCCCAGGTTGGATACGCAGTATTTT,TRBV9,-,TRBJ2-3,-
CASSSEGPGQETQYF,TGTGCCAGCAGCTCAGAGGGTCCGGGGCAAGAGACCCAGTACTTC,TRBV4-2,-,TRBJ2-5,-
CASSSAGPNTGELFF,TGTGCCAGCAGCTCGGCGGGCCCGAACACCGGGGAGCTGTTTTTT,TRBV13,-,TRBJ2-2,-
CASSSTGGWGETQYF,TGTGCCAGCAGTTCTACAGGGGGCTGGGGAGAGACCCAGTACTTC,TRBV27,-,TRBJ2-5,TRBD1
CSVEVTGYEQYF,TGCAGCGTTGAAGTAACAGGGTACGAGCAGTACTTC,TRBV29-1,-,TRBJ2-7,-
CASSLVGGAADYGYTF,TGTGCCAGCAGTTTGGTAGGGGGCGCAGCAGACTATGGCTACACCTTC,TRBV28,-,TRBJ1-2,TRBD1
CASSLGLNYGYTF,TGTGCCAGCAGCTTAGGACTTAACTATGGCTACACCTTC,TRBV7-9,-,TRBJ1-2,-
CAIRGGDRVRGDTQYF,TGTGCCATCAGGGGAGGGGACAGGGTTAGAGGGGATACGCAGTATTTT,TRBV10-3,-,TRBJ2-3,TRBD1
CSVEEQGSHEQYF,TGCAGCGTTGAAGAGCAGGGATCTCACGAGCAGTACTTC,TRBV29-1,-,TRBJ2-7,-
CASSDRTGSAFF,TGTGCCAGCAGTGACCGGACAGGGAGCGCTTTCTTT,TRBV6-5,-,TRBJ1-1,TRBD1
CASSPQGYQETQYF,TGCGCCAGCAGCCCACAGGGGTACCAAGAGACCCAGTACTTC,TRBV5-1,-,TRBJ2-5,TRBD1
CAISEPTGTSGSYEQYF,TGTGCCATCAGTGAGCCAACCGGGACTAGCGGCTCCTACGAGCAGTACTTC,TRBV10-3,-,TRBJ2-7,TRBD2
CASSFTRNTEAFF,TGTGCCAGCAGCTTTACGAGGAACACTGAAGCTTTCTTT,TRBV7-3,once,TRBJ1-1,-
CASSEGQSGPYEQYF,TGCGCCAGCAGTGAGGGGCAAAGCGGCCCCTACGAGCAGTACTTC,TRBV10-2,few,TRBJ2-7,-
CATSTYQGAGGYTF,TGTGCCACCAGCACCTACCAGGGGGCGGGTGGCTACACCTTC,TRBV15,-,TRBJ1-2,TRBD1
CASLYSGKYEQYF,TGTGCCAGCCTCTATTCAGGGAAATACGAGCAGTACTTC,TRBV6-1,-,TRBJ2-7,-
CASSEASGAGHGYTF,TGTGCCAGCAGTGAAGCCTCAGGGGCCGGCCATGGCTACACCTTC,TRBV2,-,TRBJ1-2,-
CASSPEGAGSTEKLFF,TGTGCCAGCAGCCCTGAGGGGGCGGGGTCCACTGAAAAACTGTTTTTT,TRBV9,-,TRBJ1-4,TRBD1
CASSLGGTTNTGELFF,TGCGCCAGCAGCTTGGGAGGGACAACGAACACCGGGGAGCTGTTTTTT,TRBV5-1,-,TRBJ2-2,-
CASSHGQGPETQYF,TGTGCCAGCAGCCATGGACAGGGACCGGAGACCCAGTACTTC,TRBV4-2,-,TRBJ2-5,TRBD1
CASSPLAGVENIQYF,TGTGCCAGCAGTCCCCTAGCGGGCGTGGAAAACATTCAGTACTTC,TRBV28,-,TRBJ2-4,TRBD2
CASSQDVAPAKNIQYF,TGCGCCAGCAGCCAAGACGTCGCCCCAGCCAAAAACATTCAGTACTTC,TRBV4-3,-,TRBJ2-4,-
CASSSPGTGVYEQYF,TGTGCCAGCAGTTCCCCCGGGACAGGGGTCTACGAGCAGTACTTC,TRBV28,few,TRBJ2-7,TRBD1
CASAPVGGFYEQYF,TGTGCCAGCGCCCCGGTAGGCGGATTCTACGAGCAGTACTTC,TRBV6-5,-,TRBJ2-7,-
CASSPGRSYGYTF,TGTGCCAGCAGCCCCGGCAGGAGCTATGGCTACACCTTC,TRBV28,-,TRBJ1-2,-
CASSFRDPNPYEQYF,TGTGCCAGCAGCTTCCGGGATCCCAACCCATACGAGCAGTACTTC,TRBV21-1,-,TRBJ2-7,-
CASSSVGTGLFDYGYTF,TGTGCCAGCAGTTCGGTCGGGACAGGGCTCTTTGACTATGGCTACACCTTC,TRBV27,-,TRBJ1-2,TRBD1
CASRPTSGSTHEQYF,TGTGCCAGCAGGCCGACTAGCGGGAGTACCCACGAGCAGTACTTC,TRBV6-6,few,TRBJ2-7,TRBD2
CASSLSGNPGNTIYF,TGTGCCAGCAGTTTATCGGGGAACCCTGGAAACACCATATATTTT,TRBV28,few,TRBJ1-3,-
CASSPQGNSYNEQFF,TGCGCCAGCAGCCCACAGGGGAACTCCTACAATGAGCAGTTCTTC,TRBV5-1,-,TRBJ2-1,TRBD1
CASSLDGGVGYGYTF,TGTGCCAGCAGCTTGGATGGAGGGGTAGGCTATGGCTACACCTTC,TRBV5-4,few,TRBJ1-2,-
CASSSPLLTSGFFNEQFF,TGTGCCAGCAGTTCACCTTTACTGACTAGCGGGTTCTTCAATGAGCAGTTCTTC,TRBV28,-,TRBJ2-1,TRBD2
CASRPGTVIFEQYF,TGTGCCAGCAGACCTGGGACAGTGATTTTCGAGCAGTACTTC,TRBV6-6,once,TRBJ2-7,TRBD1
CASSVTESSGSYEQYF,TGTGCCAGCAGTGTGACAGAGTCTAGCGGCTCCTACGAGCAGTACTTC,TRBV2,once,TRBJ2-7,TRBD2
CASSLGSLAGVDNEQFF,TGTGCCAGCAGCTTAGGGTCCCTAGCGGGAGTGGACAATGAGCAGTTCTTC,TRBV7-6,-,TRBJ2-1,TRBD2
CASSELGETQYF,TGTGCCAGCAGTGAATTGGGGGAGACCCAGTACTTC,TRBV6-1,-,TRBJ2-5,-
CASGGLSGNTIYF,TGTGCCAGCGGGGGTCTCTCTGGAAACACCATATATTTT,TRBV28,-,TRBJ1-3,-
CASSQLGSNQPQHF,TGTGCCAGCAGCCAGCTAGGCAGCAATCAGCCCCAGCATTTT,TRBV28,-,TRBJ1-5,-
CASSLGTLSNQPQHF,TGTGCCAGCAGCTTAGGCACTCTTAGCAATCAGCCCCAGCATTTT,TRBV7-9,-,TRBJ1-5,-
CASSRTTGWGETQYF,TGTGCCAGCAGCCGGACGACAGGCTGGGGGGAGACCCAGTACTTC,TRBV7-2,-,TRBJ2-5,-
CASSYSTPRQHEQYF,TGTGCCAGCAGTTACTCGACCCCTAGACAACACGAGCAGTACTTC,TRBV6-6,-,TRBJ2-7,-
CASSKQDSETQYF,TGTGCCAGCTCGAAACAGGATTCAGAGACCCAGTACTTC,TRBV6-5,-,TRBJ2-5,-
CASSPVTGNPNTEAFF,TGTGCCAGCAGCCCCGTTACGGGGAATCCCAACACTGAAGCTTTCTTT,TRBV7-8,-,TRBJ1-1,-
CASSLKGTSTDTQYF,TGTGCCAGCAGCTTAAAGGGGACTAGCACAGATACGCAGTATTTT,TRBV11-2,-,TRBJ2-3,-
CASSFNIFTDTQYF,TGTGCCAGCAGTTTTAACATCTTCACAGATACGCAGTATTTT,TRBV28,-,TRBJ2-3,-
CASSFGGTTDTQYF,TGTGCCAGCAGCTTCGGCGGAACGACAGATACGCAGTATTTT,TRBV7-3,-,TRBJ2-3,-
CASSLDRDYLRSGELFF,TGTGCCAGCAGCTTAGACCGGGACTACCTTAGGTCCGGGGAGCTGTTTTTT,TRBV7-8,-,TRBJ2-2,TRBD2
CASSVGGSYNSPLHF,TGTGCCAGCAGCGTAGGGGGATCCTATAATTCACCCCTCCACTTT,TRBV9,-,TRBJ1-6,-
CASSPGTASGNTIYF,TGTGCCAGCAGCCCGGGGACGGCTTCTGGAAACACCATATATTTT,TRBV6-5,-,TRBJ1-3,-
CASSPGGFTDTQYF,TGTGCCAGTAGTCCGGGTGGCTTTACAGATACGCAGTATTTT,TRBV19,-,TRBJ2-3,-
CASSPGTGNGDEQFF,TGCGCCAGCAGCCCGGGGACTGGGAATGGCGATGAGCAGTTCTTC,TRBV4-1,-,TRBJ2-1,-
CASSSSQGAGNSPLHF,TGTGCCAGCAGTTCCTCTCAGGGGGCGGGGAATTCACCCCTCCACTTT,TRBV5-4,once,TRBJ1-6,TRBD1
CASSLSDRAYEQYF,TGTGCCAGCAGCTTGTCGGACAGAGCCTACGAGCAGTACTTC,TRBV11-2,-,TRBJ2-7,-
CASSPRLTSGANVLTF,TGTGCCAGCAGTCCCCGACTGACCTCTGGGGCCAACGTCCTGACTTTC,TRBV27,-,TRBJ2-6,-